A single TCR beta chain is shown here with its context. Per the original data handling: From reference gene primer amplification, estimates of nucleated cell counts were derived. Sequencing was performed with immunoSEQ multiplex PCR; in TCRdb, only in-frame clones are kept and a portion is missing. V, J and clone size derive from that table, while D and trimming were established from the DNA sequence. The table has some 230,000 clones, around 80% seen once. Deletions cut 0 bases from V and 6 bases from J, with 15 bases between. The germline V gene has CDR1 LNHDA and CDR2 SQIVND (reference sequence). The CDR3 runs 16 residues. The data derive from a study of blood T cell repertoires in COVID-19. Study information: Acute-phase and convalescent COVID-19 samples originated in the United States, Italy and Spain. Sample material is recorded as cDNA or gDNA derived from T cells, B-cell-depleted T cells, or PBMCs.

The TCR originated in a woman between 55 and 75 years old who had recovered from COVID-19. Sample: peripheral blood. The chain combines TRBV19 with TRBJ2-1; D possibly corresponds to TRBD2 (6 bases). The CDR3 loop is CASSIEGTGFSNEQFF. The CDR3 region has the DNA TGTGCCAGTAGTATAGAAGGGACTGGCTTTTCCAATGAGCAGTTCTTC.